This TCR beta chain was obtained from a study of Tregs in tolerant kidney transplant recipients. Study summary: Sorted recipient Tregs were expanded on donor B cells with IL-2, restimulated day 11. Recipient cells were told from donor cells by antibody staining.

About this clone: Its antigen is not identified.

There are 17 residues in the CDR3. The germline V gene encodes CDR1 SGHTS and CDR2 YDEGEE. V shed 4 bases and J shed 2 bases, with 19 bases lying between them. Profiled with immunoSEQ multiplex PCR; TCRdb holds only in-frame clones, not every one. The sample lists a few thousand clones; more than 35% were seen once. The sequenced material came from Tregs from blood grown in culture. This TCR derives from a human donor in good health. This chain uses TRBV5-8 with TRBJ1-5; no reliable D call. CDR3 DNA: TGTGCCAGCAGCCTAGTTTTAGGGTCGCGGGGCAATCAGCCCCAGCATTTT. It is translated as CASSLVLGSRGNQPQHF.